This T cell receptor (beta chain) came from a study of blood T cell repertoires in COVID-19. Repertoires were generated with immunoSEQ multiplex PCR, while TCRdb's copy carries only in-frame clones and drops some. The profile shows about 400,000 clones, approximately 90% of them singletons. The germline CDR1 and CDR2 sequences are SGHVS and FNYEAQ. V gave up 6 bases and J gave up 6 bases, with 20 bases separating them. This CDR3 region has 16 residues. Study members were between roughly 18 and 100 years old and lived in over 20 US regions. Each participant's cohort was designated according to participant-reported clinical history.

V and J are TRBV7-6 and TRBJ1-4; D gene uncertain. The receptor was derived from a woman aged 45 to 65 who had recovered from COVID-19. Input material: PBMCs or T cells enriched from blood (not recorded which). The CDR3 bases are TGTGCCAGCAGTCTACTCTTCGGGGTAGAAGATGAAAAACTGTTTTTT. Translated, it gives CASSLLFGVEDEKLFF. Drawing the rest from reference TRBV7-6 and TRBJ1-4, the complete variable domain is GAGVSQSPRYKVTKRGQDVALRCDPISGHVSLYWYRQALGQGPEFLTYFNYEAQQDKSGLPNDRFSAERPEGSISTLTIQRTEQRDSAMYRCASSLLFGVEDEKLFFGSGTQLSVL.